This T cell receptor beta chain came from a study of blood T cell repertoires in COVID-19. Profiling relied on immunoSEQ multiplex PCR, and the TCRdb table lists in-frame clones only, not all of them. Altogether about 140,000 clones are present, 70% to 90% being singletons, with the ten largest covering about 5.8%. Germline V lookup: CDR1 MNHEY, CDR2 SVGAGI. After removal of 7 bases from V and 2 bases from J, the junction contained 8 bases not matched to a gene. This CDR3 region has 15 residues. This sequence originates from a human donor in a cohort sampled during active COVID-19. The gene calls are TRBV6-5 and TRBJ2-5; TRBD1 matches at 9 bases. Sequencing was performed on peripheral blood. CDR3 region: CASTPGTGLQETQYF. The CDR3 coding sequence is TGTGCCAGCACCCCCGGGACAGGGCTGCAAGAGACCCAGTACTTC.